These 26 T cell receptor beta chains were sequenced from one sample in a study of sequential checkpoint blockade in melanoma. Treatment defined: randomized to nivolumab then ipilimumab (arm A) or the reverse (arm B). Libraries were prepared by immunoSEQ multiplex PCR; TCRdb keeps only in-frame clonotypes and omits some of them. This table holds 13,000 or so clones, roughly 27% found once. The sample in question was tumor tissue (inferred from file names), obtained from a patient given nivolumab and ipilimumab in sequence. These receptors were taken from a human donor with melanoma.

This clone is large by share. The chain uses TRBV9 and TRBJ2-5; TRBD2 matches at 11 bases. The CDR3 consists of 16 residues. The V gene's germline CDR1 is SGDLS and CDR2 YYNGEE. The V and J ends lost 0 bases and 5 bases, in that order; junction bases with no gene match: 6. The CDR3 DNA is TGTGCCAGCAGCGTAGGGAGACTAGCGGGGAGGGAGACCCAGTACTTC. Protein sequence: CASSVGRLAGRETQYF.

This clone was counted ten times or more. The chain joins TRBV11-3 to TRBJ2-1, with D maybe TRBD1 (7 bases). Germline lookup yields CDR1 SGHNT and CDR2 YENEEA. V lost 0 bases to trimming and J lost 6 bases, with 12 bases between them. The CDR3 is 15 residues long. Here the CDR3 DNA reads TGTGCCAGCAGCTTAGAATCCCAGGGGGGCAATGAGCAGTTCTTC. This sequence encodes CASSLESQGGNEQFF. The variable domain in full, with the rest retrieved from reference TRBV11-3 and TRBJ2-1, is EAGVVQSPRYKIIEKKQPVAFWCNPISGHNTLYWYLQNLGQGPELLIRYENEEAVDDSQLPKDRFSAERLKGVDSTLKIQPAELGDSAVYLCASSLESQGGNEQFFGPGTRLTVL.

This chain joins TRBV19 and TRBJ2-7, with TRBD2 identical over 11 bases. The CDR3 sequence is 16 residues long. The germline CDR1 and CDR2 sequences are LNHDA and SQIVND (reference sequence). V was pared by 4 bases and J by 4 bases, with 9 bases of the junction left unmatched. Here the CDR3 DNA reads TGTGCCAGTAGTACGGGACTAGCGGTGGGGATTTACGAGCAGTACTTC. It translates to CASSTGLAVGIYEQYF.

This clone has more than one count but fewer than ten. The gene calls are TRBV11-3 and TRBJ2-2; no firm D call. V was shortened by 2 bases and J by 6 bases, with 16 bases between the two germline ends. The CDR3 sequence is 16 residues long. Germline CDR1 and CDR2: SGHNT and YENEEA. The CDR3 reads CASSLRLPIFPGELFF. The DNA for the CDR3 is TGTGCCAGCAGCTTACGGTTGCCCATATTCCCCGGGGAGCTGTTTTTT.

The V and J genes are TRBV28 and TRBJ2-7; 9 bases match TRBD1. Germline lookup yields CDR1 MDHEN and CDR2 SYDVKM. CDR3 size: 13 residues. V trimming: 6 bases; J trimming: 3 bases; junction bases outside the gene matches: 3. This chain's CDR3 is CASRWTGDYEQYF. CDR3 coding DNA: TGTGCCAGCAGGTGGACAGGGGACTACGAGCAGTACTTC.

The CDR3 bases are TGCAGCGTTGTGGGACAGGGACTACCGTACGAGCAGTACTTC. Amino acid sequence: CSVVGQGLPYEQYF. J is TRBJ2-7 and V is TRBV29-1, with 9 bases aligning to TRBD1. Germline V CDR1 and CDR2: SQVTM, ANQGSEA. Trimming cost V 4 bases and J 4 bases; bases outside gene matches: 8. CDR3 size: 14 residues.

In its sample, this clone ranks as medium-sized. V is TRBV6-8 and J is TRBJ2-5; 7 bases agree with TRBD1. Germline CDR1 and CDR2: MNHGY and SAAAGT. This CDR3 has 15 amino acids. V lost 5 bases to trimming and J lost 5 bases; unmatched junction nucleotides: 11. CDR3 loop: CASSPQGVGWETQYF. The DNA for the CDR3 is TGTGCCAGCAGTCCCCAGGGGGTTGGGTGGGAGACCCAGTACTTC.

The V call is TRBV18, the J call TRBJ2-1; D is ambiguous. The germline V gene encodes CDR1 KGHSH and CDR2 LQKENI. This CDR3 is 17 amino acids long. The V gene lost 6 bases and the J gene lost 5 bases, with 23 bases spanning the gap. The CDR3, as DNA: TGTGCCAGCTCCCTTCCCGATCGGGTCCCAACTCACAATGAGCAGTTCTTC. Protein sequence: CASSLPDRVPTHNEQFF.

V is TRBV19 and J is TRBJ1-5; no clear D gene. Between the trimmed V and J ends, which lost 7 bases and 3 bases, there was a span of 13 bases. The CDR3 has 14 amino acids. Germline-derived CDR1 and CDR2 are LNHDA and SQIVND (reference sequence). CDR3 nucleotide sequence: TGTGCCAGTAACTTGGACGGGGTCAATCAGCCCCAGCATTTT. This gives the protein CASNLDGVNQPQHF.

V and J are TRBV6-8 and TRBJ2-7; 8 nucleotides line up with TRBD1. The J segment lost 3 bases and the V segment lost 8 bases, leaving 6 bases of the junction unmatched. Germline V gene data show CDR1 as MNHGY and CDR2 as SAAAGT. The CDR3 consists of 13 residues. CDR3 protein: CASFGTGGYEQYF. For the CDR3, the DNA is TGTGCCAGCTTCGGAACAGGGGGCTACGAGCAGTACTTC.

This chain uses TRBV28 with TRBJ1-5; the D gene is possibly TRBD1 (6 bases). Germline-derived CDR1 and CDR2 are MDHEN and SYDVKM. V was trimmed by 1 base and J by 0 bases, leaving 10 bases between them. The CDR3 totals 16 residues. CDR3 nucleotide sequence: TGTGCCAGCAGTTTATTGTCGACAGGTAGCAATCAGCCCCAGCATTTT. Protein sequence: CASSLLSTGSNQPQHF.

The V call is TRBV28, the J call TRBJ2-7, with D possibly being TRBD1 (5 bases). The CDR3 sequence is 14 residues long. Looked up from germline, CDR1 is MDHEN and CDR2 is SYDVKM. Trimming pared 3 bases from V and 5 bases from J, leaving 14 bases between. CDR3 region: CASSLDQGPNEQYF. Here the CDR3 DNA reads TGTGCCAGCAGTTTGGATCAGGGTCCCAACGAGCAGTACTTC.

V gene TRBV11-3 combines with J gene TRBJ2-7; 8 bases map to TRBD2. Germline V CDR1 and CDR2: SGHNT, YENEEA. J lost 6 bases, V lost 1 base, and 8 bases had no gene match. The CDR3 is made up of 15 amino acids. The DNA of the CDR3 is TGTGCCAGCAGCTTAGGCCCGGGACTAGGGGCCGAGCAGTACTTC. This sequence encodes CASSLGPGLGAEQYF.

The chain carries TRBV28 and TRBJ2-2; TRBD2 matches 8 bases. Germline CDR1 and CDR2: MDHEN and SYDVKM. The CDR3 contains 15 residues. The J segment lost 5 bases and the V segment lost 2 bases, leaving 4 bases of the junction unmatched. The CDR3 bases are TGTGCCAGCAGTTTAACTAGCGGTTGGACCGGGGAGCTGTTTTTT. The encoded protein is CASSLTSGWTGELFF.

This chain links TRBV11-3 with TRBJ2-7; perhaps TRBD2 as D (5 bases). This CDR3 region has 16 residues. CDR1 is SGHNT and CDR2 is YENEEA in the germline V gene. Trimming shortened V by 5 bases and J by 5 bases, and 22 bases separated the two germline ends. The CDR3 bases are TGTGCCAGCAGCCCGGATTTCGGGGTTGACGCAGACGAGCAGTACTTC. Its translation: CASSPDFGVDADEQYF.

This clone was counted ten times or more. The V call is TRBV6-8, the J call TRBJ2-3; 9 nucleotides agree with TRBD2. V lost 5 bases and J lost 4; bases outside the gene matches: 7. Germline V CDR1 and CDR2: MNHGY, SAAAGT. This CDR3 region has 15 residues. CDR3 residues: CASSILAGVPDTQYF. The CDR3 region has the DNA TGTGCCAGCAGTATCTTAGCGGGAGTACCAGATACGCAGTATTTT.

This chain joins TRBV18 and TRBJ1-2; D uncertain. V dropped 2 bases and J dropped 3 bases, with 7 bases sitting between them. The V gene's germline CDR1 is KGHSH and CDR2 LQKENI. The CDR3 is made up of 13 amino acids. CDR3 loop: CASSPEVDYGYTF. CDR3 bases: TGTGCCAGCTCACCAGAGGTGGACTATGGCTACACCTTC.

This clone has more than one count but fewer than ten. The rearrangement joins TRBV28 to TRBJ2-4; 7 bases align to TRBD1. Germline CDR1 reads MDHEN; CDR2 reads SYDVKM. This CDR3 has 12 residues. The J segment lost 7 bases and the V segment lost 4 bases, leaving 1 base of the junction unmatched. The CDR3 DNA reads as TGTGCCAGCAGTTACAGGGGCAACATTCAGTACTTC. It yields the protein CASSYRGNIQYF.

The V and J genes are TRBV19 and TRBJ2-2, with D unclear. The V end lost 1 base, the J end lost 4 bases, and 7 bases lay between the germline ends. CDR1 and CDR2 (germline): LNHDA, SQIVND (reference sequence). The CDR3 loop spans 14 amino acids. CDR3 nucleotides: TGTGCCAGTAGTATAGGTGCAGGCACCGGGGAGCTGTTTTTT. This gives the protein CASSIGAGTGELFF.

This clone was detected a few times. This sequence joins TRBV11-3 and TRBJ2-1, with TRBD2 identical over 9 bases. V was clipped by 0 bases and J by 4 bases; unmatched bases: 7. The length of the CDR3 is 17 residues. The germline CDR1 and CDR2 sequences are SGHNT and YENEEA. CDR3 protein: CASSLDRWTSDYNEQFF. Written as DNA, the CDR3 is TGTGCCAGCAGCTTAGATCGCTGGACTAGCGATTACAATGAGCAGTTCTTC.

This clone was detected a few times. The chain uses TRBV6-8 and TRBJ1-5; TRBD1 agrees at 8 bases. V lost 2 bases to trimming and J lost 5 bases; unmatched junction nucleotides: 2. Germline-derived CDR1 and CDR2 are MNHGY and SAAAGT. CDR3 size: 14 residues. The CDR3 DNA reads TGTGCCAGCAGTTACGCAGGGGGCTATCAGCCCCAGCATTTT. Its protein is CASSYAGGYQPQHF.

The sample holds many counts of this clone. The CDR3 protein is CASSLDMGNQPQHF. In DNA form, the CDR3 reads TGTGCCAGCAGCTTGGACATGGGCAATCAGCCCCAGCATTTT. J is TRBJ1-5 and V is TRBV11-3; perhaps TRBD1 as D (5 bases). The length of the CDR3 is 14 residues. Germline V gene data show CDR1 as SGHNT and CDR2 as YENEEA. Deletions cut 3 bases from V and 2 bases from J, with 8 bases between.

The chain recombines TRBV29-1 with TRBJ1-4; 7 positions match TRBD1. Looked up from germline, CDR1 is SQVTM and CDR2 is ANQGSEA. V shed 1 base, J shed 3 bases, and the junction held 2 bases outside the gene matches. The CDR3 loop spans 14 amino acids. This chain's CDR3 is CSVEVGGSNEKLFF. The DNA for the CDR3 is TGCAGCGTTGAAGTAGGGGGCTCTAATGAAAAACTGTTTTTT.

This sequence joins TRBV29-1 and TRBJ2-1; 10 bases are shared with TRBD2. V dropped 4 bases and J dropped 3; count of bases not matched to a gene: 0. The CDR3 covers 13 residues. In germline, CDR1 is SQVTM, CDR2 ANQGSEA. For the CDR3, the DNA is TGCAGCGTTGGGACTAGCGGCTACAATGAGCAGTTCTTC. Translation gives CSVGTSGYNEQFF.

The J gene is TRBJ1-2, the V gene TRBV18; 9 bases line up with TRBD1. V was clipped by 3 bases and J by 6 bases; unmatched bases: 11. CDR1 is KGHSH and CDR2 is LQKENI in the germline V gene. The CDR3 is made up of 16 amino acids. The CDR3 here is CASSPGTGISFNGYTF. The CDR3 region has the DNA TGTGCCAGCTCACCGGGGACAGGGATTTCGTTTAATGGCTACACCTTC.

This chain links TRBV18 with TRBJ2-1; a weak D match, TRBD2 (5 bases). Germline CDR1 and CDR2: KGHSH and LQKENI. V gave up 5 bases and J gave up 1 base, with 9 bases separating them. The CDR3 is 14 amino acids. This CDR3 reads CASSWRRSYNEQFF. CDR3 nucleotides: TGTGCCAGCTCATGGCGGAGGTCCTACAATGAGCAGTTCTTC.